This is a list of T cell receptor beta chains from one sample in a study of blood T cells in healthy people across ages. TCRdb re-derived calls from the 5' RACE reads in MiXCR, one entry per CDR3 protein. The sample lists 1.5 million to 2 million distinct CDR3 sequences, approximately 30% seen once, with less than 9.5% in the top ten. Material for sequencing was blood. The receptors were sampled from a woman aged 25 to 39 in good health. CDR3s include the opening cysteine and the closing phenylalanine or tryptophan. The D gene is left open where the match is weak. Clone sizes are given selectively: once, few, many, or a class where the clone is expanded.

-,few,TRBJ2-7,TRBV29-1,TGCAGCGTTCACGGGCCGCCCTACGAGCAGTACTTC,CSVHGPPYEQYF
TRBD1,many,TRBJ2-4,TRBV12-3/TRBV12-4,TGTGCCAGCAGTTTAGGGGCAGGGGGCAGGAAAAACATTCAGTACTTC,CASSLGAGGRKNIQYF
-,-,TRBJ2-7,TRBV5-1,TGCGCCAGCAGCCCACGGGGGACTCCGCCCCACGAGCAGTACTTC,CASSPRGTPPHEQYF
-,-,TRBJ1-3,TRBV21-1,TGTGCCAGGGGGACAGCCGATGGAAACACCATATATTTT,CARGTADGNTIYF
-,-,TRBJ2-7,TRBV14,TGTGCCAGCAGCCTCCCGGGACCTTCCTACGAGCAGTACTTC,CASSLPGPSYEQYF
TRBD2,-,TRBJ2-5,TRBV4-1,TGCGCCAGCAGCCAAGCAGCGGGGGCGGGAGAGACCCAGTACTTC,CASSQAAGAGETQYF
TRBD2,-,TRBJ2-7,TRBV27,TGTGCCAGCAGTTTGAGACGGGGGGATGGGTACGAGCAGTACTTC,CASSLRRGDGYEQYF
-,-,TRBJ2-3,TRBV24-1,TGTGCCACCAGTGAGAGGGGGGCTACAGATACGCAGTATTTT,CATSERGATDTQYF
-,-,TRBJ1-1,TRBV6-1,TGTGCCAGCAGTGAAAACGAAAGTGAAGCTTTCTTT,CASSENESEAFF
-,few,TRBJ2-3,TRBV7-2,TGTGCCAGCAGCTTAGATAGGCAGAAGGGGTATTTT,CASSLDRQKGYF
TRBD1,-,TRBJ2-5,TRBV11-2,TGTGCCAGCAGCTTAGATGGACAGGGGGTCCAAGAGACCCAGTACTTC,CASSLDGQGVQETQYF
TRBD1,-,TRBJ1-2,TRBV20-1,TGCAGTGCTAGCCCCCTACAGGGGGCGCGTAGTGGCTACACCTTC,CSASPLQGARSGYTF
TRBD2,-,TRBJ2-7,TRBV19,TGTGCCAGTAGTATATTCGGGACTAGTGGCTCCTACGAGCAGTACTTC,CASSIFGTSGSYEQYF
-,many,TRBJ2-7,TRBV28,TGTGCCAGCAGAGACATCGCCGCCTACGAGCAGTACTTC,CASRDIAAYEQYF
TRBD2,few,TRBJ2-5,TRBV20-1,TGCAGTGCTAGTCGGGCGGGAGGGCCGGAGACCCAGTACTTC,CSASRAGGPETQYF
TRBD1,-,TRBJ2-7,TRBV29-1,TGCAGCGCCCAGATCTCGGGGACAGGGCACCACAATGAGCAGTACTTC,CSAQISGTGHHNEQYF
-,many,TRBJ2-5,TRBV20-1,TGCAGTGCTCATAGAGCGGAGACCCAGTACTTC,CSAHRAETQYF
-,-,TRBJ2-1,TRBV20-1,TGCAGTGCCCCCAAAGCGGGTAGCTCCTACAATGAGCAGTTCTTC,CSAPKAGSSYNEQFF
-,few,TRBJ2-7,TRBV4-1,TGCGCCAGCAGCCAGGCCCCGAATGAGCAGTACTTC,CASSQAPNEQYF
-,-,TRBJ1-1,TRBV20-1,TGCAGTGCTAGCGAAAGGGGTCTGAACACTGAAGCTTTCTTT,CSASERGLNTEAFF
-,few,TRBJ1-6,TRBV11-2,TGTGCCAGCAGCTTATGGGCCCGGGATTCACCCCTCCACTTT,CASSLWARDSPLHF
-,-,TRBJ2-1,TRBV15,TGTGCCACCGGCGGGATGAGGTTCAATGAGCAGTTCTTC,CATGGMRFNEQFF
-,-,TRBJ2-3,TRBV4-3,TGCGCCAGCAGCCAAGATAAGTTCGGGGGAGAAGATACGCAGTATTTT,CASSQDKFGGEDTQYF
TRBD2,-,TRBJ2-1,TRBV6-1,TGTGCCAGCAGTGAAGGGCTAGCGGTAGACTACGAGCAGTTCTTC,CASSEGLAVDYEQFF
-,many,TRBJ2-5,TRBV12-3/TRBV12-4,TGTGCCAGCAGTTTCCGAGCAGGGGAGGAGACCCAGTACTTC,CASSFRAGEETQYF
TRBD2,-,TRBJ2-7,TRBV20-1,TGCAGTGCTAGAGCGCCAGCGGGAGTAAACGAGCAGTACTTC,CSARAPAGVNEQYF
-,many,TRBJ2-1,TRBV7-2,TGTGCCAGCAGCTTTGACAAGAGCTCCTACAATGAGCAGTTCTTC,CASSFDKSSYNEQFF
-,few,TRBJ1-2,TRBV10-3,TGTGCCATCGGACCGGGAGACTATGGCTACACCTTC,CAIGPGDYGYTF
-,many,TRBJ2-1,TRBV2,TGTGCCAGCAGTGTTAACAGAGGGGATGAGCAGTTCTTC,CASSVNRGDEQFF
TRBD2,-,TRBJ2-3,TRBV5-1,TGCGCCAGCAGGGGGACTAGCGGGAGTCCAGAGATCACAGATACGCAGTATTTT,CASRGTSGSPEITDTQYF
-,few,TRBJ2-6,TRBV28,TGTGCCAGCAGTTTAATGGGGCAAGGGGCCAACGTCCTGACTTTC,CASSLMGQGANVLTF
-,-,TRBJ2-1,TRBV6-5,TGTGCCAGCAGTTACTCACGGGGACCCTCCTACAATGAGCAGTTCTTC,CASSYSRGPSYNEQFF
TRBD1,-,TRBJ1-5,TRBV24-1,TGTGCCACCAGTGACCTCCGGGACAGGGAACGTCAGCCCCAGCATTTT,CATSDLRDRERQPQHF
TRBD1,many,TRBJ2-7,TRBV5-1,TGCGCCAGCAGCTTAGGCCGAAGACAGGGACCCTACGAGCAGTACTTC,CASSLGRRQGPYEQYF
-,-,TRBJ1-1,TRBV7-9,TGTGCCACCGAGAACGTTTCCGAGACTGAAGCTTTCTTT,CATENVSETEAFF
TRBD2,-,TRBJ2-1,TRBV2,TGTGCCAGCATTACTGGACTAGCGGGGCCTAATGAGCAGTTCTTC,CASITGLAGPNEQFF
TRBD2,-,TRBJ2-1,TRBV4-2,TGTGCCAGCAGCCAAGATTCCTTTTACGAGGGTCGGGAGGCGGGCAACAATGAGCAGTTCTTC,CASSQDSFYEGREAGNNEQFF
-,-,TRBJ2-7,TRBV9,TGTGCCAGCAGCGTAGAGGCCGGGTGGGCCTACGAGCAGTACTTC,CASSVEAGWAYEQYF
-,-,TRBJ1-3,TRBV20-1,TGCAGTGCTCTGGCGGGGGATGGAAACACCATATATTTT,CSALAGDGNTIYF
-,-,TRBJ2-5,TRBV5-1,TGCGCCAGCAGCTTGGAAGCGAGAGGGAATGAGCAGTACTTC,CASSLEARGNEQYF
TRBD2,-,TRBJ2-1,TRBV27,TGTGCCAGCAGTTTATCATCTAGCGGACGAGAGCAGTTCTTC,CASSLSSSGREQFF
-,many,TRBJ2-3,TRBV10-3,TGTGCCATCAGTGGGGGAGCTGGCACAGATACGCAGTATTTT,CAISGGAGTDTQYF
-,-,TRBJ1-1,TRBV29-1,TGCAGCGTTCAAGCGGGGGTAGACACTGAAGCTTTCTTT,CSVQAGVDTEAFF
-,-,TRBJ2-3,TRBV5-8,TGTGCCAGCAGCCTCCTAGGGTTGGGGGATACGCAGTATTTT,CASSLLGLGDTQYF
TRBD2,-,TRBJ2-1,TRBV7-6,TGTGCCAGCAGCCCAGCTCGTAGCGGGGGGTGGGGTGAGCAGTTCTTC,CASSPARSGGWGEQFF
-,few,TRBJ2-3,TRBV5-1,TGCGCCAGCAGCTTAGACAGCGCAGATACGCAGTATTTT,CASSLDSADTQYF
-,-,TRBJ2-5,TRBV18,TGTGCCAGCTCCCCAGGGGATGAGGAGACCCAGTACTTC,CASSPGDEETQYF
-,-,TRBJ2-1,TRBV5-1,TGCGCCACCAAGGGGGGACCATATAGCGGGCCCTACAATGAGCAGTTCTTC,CATKGGPYSGPYNEQFF
TRBD1,many,TRBJ2-1,TRBV5-5,TGTGCCAGCATCAGGGGGAACAATGAGCAGTTCTTC,CASIRGNNEQFF
TRBD1,-,TRBJ1-5,TRBV20-1,TGCAGTGCTCCTGAAGGGGGCATCCGTCAGCCCCAGCATTTT,CSAPEGGIRQPQHF
-,once,TRBJ2-4,TRBV7-8,TGTGCCAGCAGCTCCGGGGCCCAATCTTTTGGGCAGTACTTC,CASSSGAQSFGQYF
-,-,TRBJ2-6,TRBV7-2,TGTGCCAGCAGCTCCAATTGGGGGGCCGGGGCCAACGTCCTGACTTTC,CASSSNWGAGANVLTF
TRBD1,-,TRBJ2-3,TRBV12-3/TRBV12-4,TGTGCCAGCAGTTTAAACAGGGGGAGCACAGATACGCAGTATTTT,CASSLNRGSTDTQYF
TRBD1,-,TRBJ2-3,TRBV5-1,TGCGCCAGCAGCGTGGACAGGGGGCGAACAGATACGCAGTATTTT,CASSVDRGRTDTQYF
TRBD1,-,TRBJ1-2,TRBV6-6,TGTGCCAGCAGTTACGGGCAGGGGGCTGCTGGCTACACCTTC,CASSYGQGAAGYTF
-,many,TRBJ2-7,TRBV6-2/TRBV6-3,TGTGCCAGCGGAGGCATCTACTACGAGCAGTACTTC,CASGGIYYEQYF
-,-,TRBJ2-1,TRBV7-8,TGTGCCAGCAGCTTCACTAGCTACCATGAGCAGTTCTTC,CASSFTSYHEQFF
-,-,TRBJ2-5,TRBV28,TGTGCCAGCAGTTCCATGTGGGGGACCCAGTACTTC,CASSSMWGTQYF
-,few,TRBJ2-1,TRBV7-9,TGTGCCGGCAGCTTAGAGGGCGCGTTCAATGAGCAGTTCTTC,CAGSLEGAFNEQFF
TRBD1,-,TRBJ1-1,TRBV20-1,TGCAGTGCTAGAGACCCATCAGGGGGCACTGAAGCTTTCTTT,CSARDPSGGTEAFF